This TCR beta chain was sequenced for a study of T cell repertoires in cytomegalovirus infection. Study-wide context: Public signatures in TCR beta pointed to CMV infection and matching HLA type. Notes on the study in general: HLA-C-restricted CMV clonotypes gave the most frequent clonotype in two of eight donors. Adding up the frequency of public TCR beta families identified people who carried CMV plus the relevant HLA.

With 6 bases removed from V and 4 bases from J, the gap between germline ends came to 16 bases. This CDR3 has 15 residues. TCRdb itself ran the reads through MiXCR, one entry per CDR3 protein. The data contain 830,000 or so distinct CDR3 sequences, over 25% of them seen just once; the ten biggest clones take up around 12%. This clonotype has just one count. The target antigen is unknown. The V gene is TRBV12-3 or TRBV12-4, the J gene TRBJ1-3, with TRBD1 as a possible D gene (6 bases). The source is a human donor in good health (CMV status not recorded). Some clones in this sample may be carry-over from other donors' samples. Material: cultured CD8+ T cells from PBMCs, obtained from culture after CMV antigen stimulation. The CDR3 DNA is TGTGCCAGCAGGGGGAGCGGGACATCCGGAAACACCATATATTTT. Its protein product is CASRGSGTSGNTIYF.